What follows are 13 T cell receptor beta chains derived from one specimen sequenced in a study of blood T cell repertoires in COVID-19. Data came from immunoSEQ multiplex PCR; TCRdb stores just in-frame clones and leaves some out. Of under 300,000 clones detected, 75% to 90% appear once; the ten largest clones hold 2% to 3%. Sequenced input: PBMCs or T cells enriched from blood (not recorded which). The receptors derive from a woman younger than 35 who had recovered from COVID-19.

This chain joins TRBV5-4 and TRBJ1-2, with a tentative D call TRBD1 (5 bases). V lost 0 bases to trimming and J lost 4 bases, with 13 bases between them. Per germline, CDR1 SGHNT and CDR2 YYREEE (reference sequence). The length of the CDR3 is 15 residues. The CDR3 sequence is CASSLADRTVYGYTF. DNA for the CDR3: TGTGCCAGCAGCTTGGCCGACAGAACCGTCTATGGCTACACCTTC.

The CDR3 loop reads CSASYGGGTGELFF. CDR3 DNA sequence: TGCAGTGCTAGTTACGGGGGAGGAACCGGGGAGCTGTTTTTT. This chain joins TRBV20-1 and TRBJ2-2; D is possibly TRBD2 (6 bases). The CDR3 contains 14 residues. The V and J ends lost 3 bases and 5 bases respectively, with 13 bases between them. CDR1 and CDR2 from the germline V gene are DFQATT and SNEGSKA (reference sequence).

In its sample, this clone was seen once. The V call is TRBV6-6, the J call TRBJ2-5; D perhaps matches TRBD2 (6 bases). Germline V gene data show CDR1 as MNHNY and CDR2 as SVGAGI (reference sequence). The CDR3 is 13 amino acids. Trimming pared 10 bases from V and 1 base from J, leaving 13 bases between. The CDR3 spells CATYVGGQETQYF. CDR3 DNA: TGTGCCACCTACGTGGGGGGCCAAGAGACCCAGTACTTC.

V gene TRBV25-1 combines with J gene TRBJ2-5, with D unresolved. The V end lost 3 bases, the J end lost 6 bases, and 11 bases lay between the germline ends. Germline lookup yields CDR1 MGHDK and CDR2 SYGVNS. The CDR3 runs 13 residues. The CDR3 is CASSDSSLQTQYF. DNA for the CDR3: TGTGCCAGCAGTGATAGTAGCCTGCAGACCCAGTACTTC.

The genes are TRBV7-6 and TRBJ2-7; 10 nucleotides line up with TRBD1. The CDR3 extends over 15 amino acids. With V trimmed by 5 bases and J by 5 bases, 9 bases remained unmatched. Per germline, CDR1 SGHVS and CDR2 FNYEAQ. The CDR3 reads CASSAPGQGNHEQYF. The CDR3 DNA follows: TGTGCCAGCAGCGCACCGGGACAGGGGAACCACGAGCAGTACTTC.

DNA of the CDR3: TGTGCCAGCAGCACCACAGGACCTTATAGCAATCAGCCCCAGCATTTT. This translates into CASSTTGPYSNQPQHF. The chain couples TRBV7-2 to TRBJ1-5; D is perhaps TRBD1 (5 bases). CDR3 size: 16 residues. Per the germline V gene, CDR1 is SGHTA and CDR2 is FQGNSA. Trimming took 5 bases from V and 0 from J, leaving 14 bases between them.

This rearrangement joins TRBV14 to TRBJ1-1, with 11 bases fitting TRBD1. Germline CDR1 and CDR2: SGHDN and FVKESK. This CDR3 is 15 amino acids long. V was clipped by 4 bases and J by 5 bases; unmatched bases: 6. This CDR3 reads CASSRRTGGWTEAFF. The CDR3 DNA is TGTGCCAGCAGCCGACGGACAGGGGGCTGGACTGAAGCTTTCTTT.

The V and J genes are TRBV13 and TRBJ1-2; 8 nucleotides match TRBD1. Losses at the gene ends were 2 bases for V and 4 bases for J; bases not matched to a gene: 6. The germline CDR1 and CDR2 sequences are PRHDT and FYEKMQ (reference sequence). CDR3 size: 15 residues. The CDR3 protein is CASSLSGGAGYGYTF. CDR3 in DNA: TGTGCCAGCAGCTTATCAGGGGGCGCCGGCTATGGCTACACCTTC.

The J gene is TRBJ1-5, the V gene TRBV10-3; TRBD1 matches at 8 bases. Germline CDR1 and CDR2: ENHRY and SYGVKD. The V and J ends lost 10 bases and 4 bases, in that order; junction bases with no gene match: 6. CDR3 length: 13 amino acids. Here the CDR3 reads CATGQGLNQPQHF. CDR3 DNA: TGTGCCACAGGACAGGGATTAAATCAGCCCCAGCATTTT.

This clone came up a few times. The chain combines TRBV2 with TRBJ1-6; 8 bases line up with TRBD1. Trimming took 5 bases from V and 5 from J; bases not matched to a gene: 8. The CDR3 consists of 16 residues. CDR1 and CDR2 (germline): SNHLY, FYNNEI. The DNA for the CDR3 is TGTGCCAGCAGTTCCTTTGGACAGGGTAATAATTCACCCCTCCACTTT. Protein: CASSSFGQGNNSPLHF.

The chain couples TRBV24-1 to TRBJ2-5, with 7 bases fitting TRBD1. The CDR3 runs to 16 residues. Per germline, CDR1 KGHDR and CDR2 SFDVKD. The V gene end was trimmed by 5 bases and the J gene end by 4 bases; junction bases not matched to a gene: 12. In DNA form, the CDR3 reads TGTGCCACCAGTGTCTTAACGGACAGGTTCCCAGAGACCCAGTACTTC. As protein: CATSVLTDRFPETQYF.

This rearrangement joins TRBV19 to TRBJ1-4; D call uncertain. This CDR3 spans 14 amino acids. Germline V gives CDR1 LNHDA, CDR2 SQIVND (reference sequence). V was clipped by 3 bases and J by 7 bases, with 12 bases between them. The chain's CDR3 is CASSMWGEGEKLFF. Written as DNA, the CDR3 is TGTGCCAGTAGTATGTGGGGAGAAGGTGAAAAACTGTTTTTT.

V gene TRBV3-1 (or the pseudogene TRBV3-2) combines with J gene TRBJ2-2; 8 nucleotides align to TRBD2. The CDR3 spans 17 residues. The trim removed 2 bases at V and 1 base at J, leaving 6 bases unmatched. Germline values: CDR1 LGHDT, CDR2 YNNKEL (reference sequence). CDR3 sequence reads: CASSQKRGGLNTGELFF. Here the CDR3 DNA reads TGTGCCAGCAGCCAAAAACGGGGGGGCCTGAACACCGGGGAGCTGTTTTTT.